This T cell receptor (beta chain) was sequenced in a study of cytomegalovirus exposure and HLA in healthy donors. The donors formed part of the 120-subject validation cohort, distinct from the roughly 700-subject first cohort. As for this clone: Its target is not known.

The CDR3 has 12 amino acids. From germline, CDR1 is MNHEY and CDR2 SMNVEV (reference sequence). The germline V and J ends were trimmed by 2 bases and 6 bases, with 5 bases remaining between them. Study conclusions and caveats: The listing of roughly 160 TCR beta chains classed them as cytomegalovirus-associated. Under in vitro conditions, a few CMV-associated chains were confirmed as specific for CMV antigens.

Here immunoSEQ multiplex PCR was the method, and the copy in TCRdb shows in-frame clones only, minus some. The table lists some 170,000 clones, about 95% of them singletons. The source material was PBMCs. The chain recombines TRBV27 with TRBJ2-1, with D hard to call. This clonotype originated in a woman between 18 and 30 years old in good health and CMV-seronegative. The CDR3 DNA follows: TGTGCCAGCAGTTTAGGGCCCAATGAGCAGTTCTTC. As protein: CASSLGPNEQFF.